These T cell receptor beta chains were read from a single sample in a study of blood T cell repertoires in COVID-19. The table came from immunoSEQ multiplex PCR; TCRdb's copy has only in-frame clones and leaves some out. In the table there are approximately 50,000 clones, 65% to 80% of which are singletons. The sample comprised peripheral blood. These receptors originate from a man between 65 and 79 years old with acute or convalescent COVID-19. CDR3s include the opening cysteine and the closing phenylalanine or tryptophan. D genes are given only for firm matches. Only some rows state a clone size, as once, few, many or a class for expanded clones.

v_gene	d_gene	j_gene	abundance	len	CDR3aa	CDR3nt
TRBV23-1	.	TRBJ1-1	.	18	CASSQSHLWGDLDTEAFF	TGCGCCAGCAGTCAATCCCATCTATGGGGGGATTTGGACACTGAAGCTTTCTTT
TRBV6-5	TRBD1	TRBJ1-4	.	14	CASKFNRGDEKLFF	TGTGCCAGTAAATTCAACAGGGGGGATGAAAAACTGTTTTTT
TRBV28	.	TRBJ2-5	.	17	CAIGKLGRLARRETQYF	TGTGCCATCGGGAAGCTGGGCCGTTTGGCCCGACGGGAGACCCAGTACTTC
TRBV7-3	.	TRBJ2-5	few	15	CASSPATEVKETQYF	TGTGCCAGCAGCCCCGCCACCGAGGTTAAAGAGACCCAGTACTTC
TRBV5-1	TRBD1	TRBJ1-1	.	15	CASSSQGQGGTEAFF	TGCGCCAGCAGCTCGCAGGGACAGGGTGGCACTGAAGCTTTCTTT
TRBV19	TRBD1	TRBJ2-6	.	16	CASSRQGASGANVLTF	TGTGCCAGTAGCCGACAGGGGGCTTCTGGGGCCAACGTCCTGACTTTC
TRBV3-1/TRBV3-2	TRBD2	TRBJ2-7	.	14	CASSAGTSGYEQYF	TGTGCCAGCAGCGCCGGGACTAGCGGATACGAGCAGTACTTC
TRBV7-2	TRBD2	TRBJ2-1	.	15	CASSLVAGRGNEQFF	TGTGCCAGCAGCTTAGTTGCGGGGAGGGGAAATGAGCAGTTCTTC
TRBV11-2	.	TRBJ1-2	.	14	CASSLAGVNYGYTF	TGTGCCAGCAGCCTCGCAGGGGTCAACTATGGCTACACCTTC
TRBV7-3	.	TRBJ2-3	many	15	CASSPGGGPTDTQYF	TGTGCCAGCAGCCCTGGGGGAGGCCCCACAGATACGCAGTATTTT
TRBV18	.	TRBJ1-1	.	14	CASSPRGAATEAFF	TGTGCCAGCTCGCCGCGGGGGGCGGCCACTGAAGCTTTCTTT
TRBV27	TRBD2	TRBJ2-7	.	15	CASRGTSGRRGEQYF	TGTGCCAGCAGGGGGACTAGCGGGAGGAGGGGGGAGCAGTACTTC
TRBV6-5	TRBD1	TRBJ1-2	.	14	CASSPSGQGYGYTF	TGTGCCAGCAGTCCGTCGGGACAGGGTTATGGCTACACCTTC
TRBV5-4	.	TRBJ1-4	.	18	CASSLVGQGRGKGEKLFF	TGTGCCAGCAGCTTGGTCGGCCAGGGGAGGGGGAAAGGAGAAAAACTGTTTTTT
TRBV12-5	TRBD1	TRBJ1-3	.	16	CASGPPGTGMGNTIYF	TGTGCTAGTGGTCCTCCCGGGACAGGAATGGGAAACACCATATATTTT
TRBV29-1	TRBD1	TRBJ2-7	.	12	CSVDRDRGEQYF	TGCAGCGTTGACCGGGACAGGGGCGAGCAGTACTTC
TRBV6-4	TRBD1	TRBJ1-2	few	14	CASNPGQGGYGYTF	TGTGCCAGCAATCCCGGACAGGGCGGCTATGGCTACACCTTC
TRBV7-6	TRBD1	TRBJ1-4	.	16	CASSLGQPGTNEKLFF	TGTGCCAGCAGCTTGGGACAGCCCGGAACTAATGAAAAACTGTTTTTT
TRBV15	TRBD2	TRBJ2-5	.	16	CATSNLAGGGQETQYF	TGTGCCACCAGCAATCTGGCGGGGGGAGGGCAAGAGACCCAGTACTTC
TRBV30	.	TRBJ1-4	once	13	CAWSVNGGEKLFF	TGTGCCTGGAGTGTAAACGGCGGGGAAAAACTGTTTTTT